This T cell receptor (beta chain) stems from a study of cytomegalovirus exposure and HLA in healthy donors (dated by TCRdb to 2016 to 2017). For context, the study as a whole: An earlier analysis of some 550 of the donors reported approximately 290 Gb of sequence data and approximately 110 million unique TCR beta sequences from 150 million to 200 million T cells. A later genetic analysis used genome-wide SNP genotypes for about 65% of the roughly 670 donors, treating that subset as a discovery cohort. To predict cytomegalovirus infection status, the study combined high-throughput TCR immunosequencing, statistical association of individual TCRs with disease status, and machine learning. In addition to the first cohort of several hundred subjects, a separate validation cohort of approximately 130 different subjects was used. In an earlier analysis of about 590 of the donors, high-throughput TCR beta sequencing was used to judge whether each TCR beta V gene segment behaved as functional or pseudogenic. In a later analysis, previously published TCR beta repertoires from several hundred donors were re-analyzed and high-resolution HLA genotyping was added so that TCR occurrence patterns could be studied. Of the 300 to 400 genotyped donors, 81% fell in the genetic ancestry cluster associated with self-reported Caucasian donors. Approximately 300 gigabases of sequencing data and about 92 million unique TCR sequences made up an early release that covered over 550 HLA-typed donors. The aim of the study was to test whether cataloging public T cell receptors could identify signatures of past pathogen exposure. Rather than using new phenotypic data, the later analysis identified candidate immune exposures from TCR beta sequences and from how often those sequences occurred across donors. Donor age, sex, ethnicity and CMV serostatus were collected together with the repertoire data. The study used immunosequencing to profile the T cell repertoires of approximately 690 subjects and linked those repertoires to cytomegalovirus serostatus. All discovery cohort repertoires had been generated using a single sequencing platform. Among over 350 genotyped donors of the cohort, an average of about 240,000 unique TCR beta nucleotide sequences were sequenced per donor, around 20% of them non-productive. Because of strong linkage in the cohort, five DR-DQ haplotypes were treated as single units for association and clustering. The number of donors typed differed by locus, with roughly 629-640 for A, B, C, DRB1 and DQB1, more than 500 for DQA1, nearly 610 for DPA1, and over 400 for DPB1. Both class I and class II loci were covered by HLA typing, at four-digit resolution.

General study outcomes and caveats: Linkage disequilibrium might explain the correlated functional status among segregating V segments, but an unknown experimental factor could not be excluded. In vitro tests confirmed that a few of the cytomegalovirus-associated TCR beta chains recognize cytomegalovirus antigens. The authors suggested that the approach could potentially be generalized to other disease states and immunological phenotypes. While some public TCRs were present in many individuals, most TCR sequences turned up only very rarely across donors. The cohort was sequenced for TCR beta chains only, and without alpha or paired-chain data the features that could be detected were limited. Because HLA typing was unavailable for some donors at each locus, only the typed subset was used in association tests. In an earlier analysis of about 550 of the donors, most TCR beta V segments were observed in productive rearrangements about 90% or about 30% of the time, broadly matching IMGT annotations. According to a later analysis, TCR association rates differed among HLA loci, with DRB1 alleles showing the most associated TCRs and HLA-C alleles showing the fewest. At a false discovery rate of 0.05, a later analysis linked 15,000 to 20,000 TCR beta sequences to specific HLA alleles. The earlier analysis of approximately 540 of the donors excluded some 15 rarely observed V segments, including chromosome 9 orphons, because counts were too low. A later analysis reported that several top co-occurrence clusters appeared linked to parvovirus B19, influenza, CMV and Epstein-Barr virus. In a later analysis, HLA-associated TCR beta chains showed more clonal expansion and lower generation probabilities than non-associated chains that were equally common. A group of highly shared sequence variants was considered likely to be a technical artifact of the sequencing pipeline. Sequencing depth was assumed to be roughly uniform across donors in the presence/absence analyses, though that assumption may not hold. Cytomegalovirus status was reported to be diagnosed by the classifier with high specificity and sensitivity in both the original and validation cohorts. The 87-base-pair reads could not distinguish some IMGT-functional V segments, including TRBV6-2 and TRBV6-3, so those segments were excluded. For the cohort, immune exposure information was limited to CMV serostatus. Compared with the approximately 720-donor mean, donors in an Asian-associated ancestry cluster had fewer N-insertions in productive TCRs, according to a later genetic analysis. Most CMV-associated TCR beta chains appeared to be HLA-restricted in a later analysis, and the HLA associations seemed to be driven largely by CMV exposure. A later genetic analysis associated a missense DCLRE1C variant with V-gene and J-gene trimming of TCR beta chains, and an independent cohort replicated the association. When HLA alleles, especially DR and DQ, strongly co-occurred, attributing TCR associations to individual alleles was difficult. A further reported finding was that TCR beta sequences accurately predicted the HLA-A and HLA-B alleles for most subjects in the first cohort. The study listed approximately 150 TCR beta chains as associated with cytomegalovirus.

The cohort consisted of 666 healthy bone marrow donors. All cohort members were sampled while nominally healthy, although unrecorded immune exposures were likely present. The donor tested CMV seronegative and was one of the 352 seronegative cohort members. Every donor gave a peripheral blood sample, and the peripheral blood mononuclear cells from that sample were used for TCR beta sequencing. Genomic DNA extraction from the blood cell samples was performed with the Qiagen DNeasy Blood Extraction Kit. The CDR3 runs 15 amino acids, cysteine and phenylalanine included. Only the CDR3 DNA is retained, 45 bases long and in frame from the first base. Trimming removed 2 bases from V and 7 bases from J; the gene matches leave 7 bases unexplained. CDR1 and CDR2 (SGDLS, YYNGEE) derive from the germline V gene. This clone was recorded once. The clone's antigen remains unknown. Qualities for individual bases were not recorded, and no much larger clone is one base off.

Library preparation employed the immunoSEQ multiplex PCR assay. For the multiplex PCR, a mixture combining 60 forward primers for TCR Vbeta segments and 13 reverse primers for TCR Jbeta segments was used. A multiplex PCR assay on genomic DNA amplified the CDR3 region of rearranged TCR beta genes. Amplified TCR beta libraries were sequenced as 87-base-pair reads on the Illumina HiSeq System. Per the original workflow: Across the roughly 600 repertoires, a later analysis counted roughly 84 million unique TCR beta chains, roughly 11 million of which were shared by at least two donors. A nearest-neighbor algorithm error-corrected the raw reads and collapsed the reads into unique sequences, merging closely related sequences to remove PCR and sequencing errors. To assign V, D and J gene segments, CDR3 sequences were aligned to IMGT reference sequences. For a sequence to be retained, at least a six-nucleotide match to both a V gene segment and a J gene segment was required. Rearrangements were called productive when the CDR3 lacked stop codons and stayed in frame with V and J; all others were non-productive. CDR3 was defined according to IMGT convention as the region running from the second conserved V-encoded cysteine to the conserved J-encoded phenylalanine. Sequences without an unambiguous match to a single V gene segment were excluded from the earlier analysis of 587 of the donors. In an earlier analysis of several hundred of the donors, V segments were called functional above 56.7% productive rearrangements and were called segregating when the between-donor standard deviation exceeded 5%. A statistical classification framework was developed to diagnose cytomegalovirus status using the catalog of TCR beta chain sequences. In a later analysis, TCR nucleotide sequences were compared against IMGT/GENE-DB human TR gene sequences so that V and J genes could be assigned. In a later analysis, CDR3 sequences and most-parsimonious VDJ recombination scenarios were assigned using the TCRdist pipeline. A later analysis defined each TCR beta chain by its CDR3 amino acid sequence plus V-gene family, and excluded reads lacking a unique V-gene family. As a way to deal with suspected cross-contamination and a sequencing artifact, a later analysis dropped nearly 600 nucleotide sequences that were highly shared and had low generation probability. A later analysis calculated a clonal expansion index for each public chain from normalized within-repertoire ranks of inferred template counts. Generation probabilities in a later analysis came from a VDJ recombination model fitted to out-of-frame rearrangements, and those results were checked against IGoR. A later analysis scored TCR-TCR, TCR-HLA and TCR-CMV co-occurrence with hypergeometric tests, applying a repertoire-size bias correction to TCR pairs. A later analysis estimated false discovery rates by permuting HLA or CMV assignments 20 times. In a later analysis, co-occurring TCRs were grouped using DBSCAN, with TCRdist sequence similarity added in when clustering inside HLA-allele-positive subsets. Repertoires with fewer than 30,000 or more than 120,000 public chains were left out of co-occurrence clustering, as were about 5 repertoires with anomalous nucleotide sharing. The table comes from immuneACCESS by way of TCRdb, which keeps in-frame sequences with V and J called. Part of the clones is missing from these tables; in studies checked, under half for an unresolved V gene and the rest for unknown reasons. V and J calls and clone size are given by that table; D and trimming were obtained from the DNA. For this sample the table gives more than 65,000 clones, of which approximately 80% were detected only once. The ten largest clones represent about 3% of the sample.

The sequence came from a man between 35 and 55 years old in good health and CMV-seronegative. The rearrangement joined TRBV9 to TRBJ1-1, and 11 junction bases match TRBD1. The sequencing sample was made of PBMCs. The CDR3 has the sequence CASSVPGGQGVEAFF. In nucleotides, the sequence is TGTGCCAGCAGCGTCCCCGGGGGACAGGGGGTTGAAGCTTTCTTT.